The 17 T cell receptor beta chains reported below all come from one sample, sequenced in a study of blood T cell repertoires in COVID-19. Data came from immunoSEQ multiplex PCR; TCRdb stores just in-frame clones and leaves some out. Here the sample spans under 100,000 clones, approximately 80% being singletons. Sequenced material: peripheral blood. These TCRs come from a middle-aged woman with active or convalescent COVID-19.

This clone was seen just once. The CDR3 DNA is TGCGCCAGCAGCACCCGGACTAGCGGGAGTGGCGGGGAGCTGTTTTTT. It is translated as CASSTRTSGSGGELFF. This chain links TRBV5-1 with TRBJ2-2, with 13 nucleotides matching TRBD2. Germline V gene sequence: CDR1 SGHRS, CDR2 YFSETQ. V dropped 4 bases and J dropped 7; count of bases not matched to a gene: 7. The CDR3 has 16 residues. The whole variable domain, filled in from reference TRBV5-1 and TRBJ2-2, reads KAGVTQTPRYLIKTRGQQVTLSCSPISGHRSVSWYQQTPGQGLQFLFEYFSETQRNKGNFPGRFSGRQFSNSRSEMNVSTLELGDSALYLCASSTRTSGSGGELFFGEGSRLTVL.

This clone is a singleton in its sample. The DNA is left out, because the CDR3 cannot be placed on it with certainty; the CDR3 is given as TCRdb lists it. The gene calls are TRBV18 and TRBJ2-5; the table's D call TRBD2 went unverified against the DNA. The germline V gene has CDR1 KGHSH and CDR2 LQKENI. Both ends counted, the CDR3 spans 13 residues. The chain's CDR3 is CASSRDILETQYF.

V gene TRBV7-3 combines with J gene TRBJ2-2, with TRBD1 matching 10 bases. Trimming cost V 1 base and J 1 base; bases outside gene matches: 3. In germline, CDR1 is SGHTA, CDR2 FQGTGA. This CDR3 region has 17 residues. CDR3 sequence reads: CASSLNGDRGNTGELFF. In DNA form, the CDR3 reads TGTGCCAGCAGCTTAAATGGGGACAGGGGGAACACCGGGGAGCTGTTTTTT.

The J gene is TRBJ2-1, the V gene TRBV3-1 (or the pseudogene TRBV3-2), with 12 nucleotides matching TRBD2. V was clipped by 7 bases and J by 1 base; unmatched bases: 14. Germline V gene lookup returns CDR1 LGHDT and CDR2 YNNKEL (reference sequence). This CDR3 is 19 amino acids long. The CDR3 DNA reads as TGTGCCAGCAACTCAGGAAAACTAGCGGGAGGTGGGTCCTACAATGAGCAGTTCTTC. As protein: CASNSGKLAGGGSYNEQFF.

The chain joins TRBV2 to TRBJ1-1; D is perhaps TRBD1 (5 bases). The CDR3 is 14 residues long. V lost 8 bases and J lost 4, with 17 bases in between. Per germline, CDR1 SNHLY and CDR2 FYNNEI. CDR3 protein: CASSSGGWVTEAFF. The CDR3 DNA is TGTGCCAGCTCTAGTGGGGGGTGGGTCACTGAAGCTTTCTTT.

The CDR3 coding sequence is TGTGCCACCAGGGAGTCATCTACAGATACGCAGTATTTT. This gives the protein CATRESSTDTQYF. This rearrangement joins TRBV24-1 to TRBJ2-3; D is uncertain. The CDR3 is 13 amino acids. V shed 7 bases and J shed 3 bases, with 10 bases lying between them. In germline, CDR1 is KGHDR, CDR2 SFDVKD.

The chain couples TRBV18 to TRBJ2-5, with 10 bases that match TRBD2. V shed 4 bases, J shed 2 bases, and the junction held 4 bases outside the gene matches. The CDR3 is 15 residues long. In germline, CDR1 is KGHSH, CDR2 LQKENI. The CDR3 protein is CASSLRTSGQETQYF. CDR3 nucleotide sequence: TGTGCCAGCTCACTCCGGACTAGCGGACAAGAGACCCAGTACTTC. Full variable domain (outside the CDR3, taken from reference TRBV18 and TRBJ2-5): NAGVMQNPRHLVRRRGQEARLRCSPMKGHSHVYWYRQLPEEGLKFMVYLQKENIIDESGMPKERFSAEFPKEGPSILRIQQVVRGDSAAYFCASSLRTSGQETQYFGPGTRLLVL.

This chain joins TRBV3-1 (or the pseudogene TRBV3-2) and TRBJ2-3; D not certain. The CDR3 runs to 13 residues. Trimming removed 1 base at V and 5 bases at J, with 7 bases between. Germline-derived CDR1 and CDR2 are LGHDT and YNNKEL (reference sequence). The CDR3 here is CASSQASVDTQYF. CDR3 DNA: TGTGCCAGCAGCCAAGCCTCAGTAGATACGCAGTATTTT.

The chain couples TRBV7-3 to TRBJ2-3, with 10 bases fitting TRBD1. Trimming took 4 bases from V and 3 from J; bases not matched to a gene: 4. Germline CDR1 is SGHTA and CDR2 is FQGTGA. This CDR3 comprises 15 residues. The CDR3 reads CASSYRQGATDTQYF. The CDR3 bases are TGTGCCAGCAGCTACAGACAGGGGGCAACAGATACGCAGTATTTT.

The chain joins TRBV19 to TRBJ1-2; D may be TRBD1 (5 bases). The germline gives CDR1 LNHDA, CDR2 SQIVND (reference sequence). V was clipped by 3 bases and J by 3 bases, with 14 bases between them. This CDR3 contains 15 residues. The CDR3 coding sequence is TGTGCCAGTAGTATGACAGCGAATAACCACTATGGCTACACCTTC. Amino acid sequence: CASSMTANNHYGYTF.

The chain has TRBV9 and TRBJ2-7, with a possible D match to TRBD2 (7 bases). Germline values: CDR1 SGDLS, CDR2 YYNGEE. The V and J ends lost 0 bases and 4 bases respectively, with 11 bases between them. CDR3 size: 14 residues. CDR3 in amino acids: CASSVGGGAYEQYF. The CDR3 nucleotides are TGTGCCAGCAGCGTAGGAGGGGGGGCGTACGAGCAGTACTTC.

The CDR3 region is CASSFNRGRYEQYF. CDR3 DNA sequence: TGTGCCAGCAGCTTCAACAGGGGGCGGTACGAGCAGTACTTC. This chain links TRBV5-6 with TRBJ2-7, with 9 bases aligning to TRBD1. V gave up 2 bases and J gave up 4 bases; unmatched junction bases: 4. The CDR3 runs to 14 residues. Germline V gene lookup returns CDR1 SGHDT and CDR2 YYEEEE.

This rearrangement joins TRBV6-5 to TRBJ1-2; perhaps TRBD1 as D (5 bases). The CDR3 spans 15 residues. V lost 6 bases to trimming and J lost 7 bases, with 21 bases between them. Germline V CDR1 and CDR2: MNHEY, SVGAGI. CDR3 in DNA: TGTGCCAGCAGACACCCCTTAAATCGACAGTCTGGCTACACCTTC. This codes for CASRHPLNRQSGYTF.

The chain employs TRBV19 and TRBJ2-1; D uncertain. The CDR3 consists of 12 residues. The V gene lost 5 bases and the J gene lost 1 base, with 3 bases spanning the gap. CDR1 is LNHDA and CDR2 is SQIVND in the germline V gene (reference sequence). CDR3 region: CASSLSYNEQFF. The CDR3 bases are TGTGCCAGTAGTTTATCCTACAATGAGCAGTTCTTC.

This chain joins TRBV7-6 and TRBJ1-5, with a tentative D call TRBD1 (6 bases). V gave up 1 base and J gave up 1 base, with 8 bases separating them. The CDR3 sequence is 15 residues long. Per the germline V gene, CDR1 is SGHVS and CDR2 is FNYEAQ. This CDR3 reads CASSLDDRSNQPQHF. As DNA, the CDR3 is TGTGCCAGCAGCTTAGATGACAGGAGCAATCAGCCCCAGCATTTT.

This chain uses TRBV21-1 with TRBJ1-3; whether TRBD1, the table's D call, matches the DNA was not checked. TRBV21-1 is assigned pseudogene status. The CDR3 totals 14 residues. CDR3 coding DNA: TGTGCCAGTCCAGGGGGCGCGCGTGGAAACACCATATATTTT. Translated, it gives CASPGGARGNTIYF.

This chain uses TRBV24-1 with TRBJ2-2; 8 bases agree with TRBD2. The V segment lost 4 bases and the J segment 3 bases; nucleotides outside the gene matches: 9. This CDR3 is 17 amino acids long. The germline gives CDR1 KGHDR, CDR2 SFDVKD. Here the CDR3 reads CATSESASGFDTGELFF. The CDR3 DNA follows: TGTGCCACCAGTGAATCTGCTAGCGGGTTTGACACCGGGGAGCTGTTTTTT.